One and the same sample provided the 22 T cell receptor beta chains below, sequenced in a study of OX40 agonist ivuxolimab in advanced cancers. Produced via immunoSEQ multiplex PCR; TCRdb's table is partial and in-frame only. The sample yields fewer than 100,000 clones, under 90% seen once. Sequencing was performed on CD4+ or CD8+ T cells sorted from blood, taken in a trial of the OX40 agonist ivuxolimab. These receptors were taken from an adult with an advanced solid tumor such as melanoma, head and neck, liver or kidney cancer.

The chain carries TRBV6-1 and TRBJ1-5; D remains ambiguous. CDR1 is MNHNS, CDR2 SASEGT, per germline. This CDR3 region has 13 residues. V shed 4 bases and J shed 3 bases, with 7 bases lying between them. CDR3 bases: TGTGCCAGCAGTGGGTGGTCCAATCAGCCCCAGCATTTT. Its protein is CASSGWSNQPQHF.

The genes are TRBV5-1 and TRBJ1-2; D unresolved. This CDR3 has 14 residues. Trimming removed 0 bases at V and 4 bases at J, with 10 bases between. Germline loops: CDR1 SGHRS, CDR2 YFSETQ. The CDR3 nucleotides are TGCGCCAGCAGCTTGGAAGGGTTTTCCTATGGCTACACCTTC. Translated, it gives CASSLEGFSYGYTF.

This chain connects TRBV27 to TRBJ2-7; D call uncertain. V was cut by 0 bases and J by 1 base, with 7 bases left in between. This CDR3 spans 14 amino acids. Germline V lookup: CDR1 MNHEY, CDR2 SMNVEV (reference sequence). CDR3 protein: CASSLSIQSYEQYV. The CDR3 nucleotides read TGTGCCAGCAGTTTATCGATTCAGTCCTACGAGCAGTACGTC.

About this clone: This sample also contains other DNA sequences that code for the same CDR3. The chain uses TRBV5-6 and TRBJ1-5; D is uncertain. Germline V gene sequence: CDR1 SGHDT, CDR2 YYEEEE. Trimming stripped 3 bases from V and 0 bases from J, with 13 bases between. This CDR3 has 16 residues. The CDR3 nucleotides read TGTGCCAGCAGCTCGTTTAGGCTATATAGCAATCAGCCCCAGCATTTT. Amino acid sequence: CASSSFRLYSNQPQHF.

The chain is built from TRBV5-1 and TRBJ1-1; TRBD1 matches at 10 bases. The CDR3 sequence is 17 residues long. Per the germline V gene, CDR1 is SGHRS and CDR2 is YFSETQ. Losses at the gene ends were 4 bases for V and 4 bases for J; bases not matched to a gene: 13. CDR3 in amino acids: CASSTGTGVPTGTEAFF. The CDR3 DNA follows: TGCGCCAGCAGCACCGGGACAGGGGTCCCCACGGGCACTGAAGCTTTCTTT.

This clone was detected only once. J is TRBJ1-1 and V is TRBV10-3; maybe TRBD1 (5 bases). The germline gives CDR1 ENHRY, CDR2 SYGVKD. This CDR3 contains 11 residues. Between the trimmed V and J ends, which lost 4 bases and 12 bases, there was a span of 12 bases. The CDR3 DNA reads TGTGCCATCAGTGTGGGGCCGGAAACTTTCTTT. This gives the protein CAISVGPETFF.

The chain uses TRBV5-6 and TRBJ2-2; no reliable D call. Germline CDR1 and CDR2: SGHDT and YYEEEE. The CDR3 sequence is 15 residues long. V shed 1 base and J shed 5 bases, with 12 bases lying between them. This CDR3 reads CASSLRKRLTGELFF. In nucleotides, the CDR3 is TGTGCCAGCAGCTTGCGGAAAAGGCTGACCGGGGAGCTGTTTTTT.

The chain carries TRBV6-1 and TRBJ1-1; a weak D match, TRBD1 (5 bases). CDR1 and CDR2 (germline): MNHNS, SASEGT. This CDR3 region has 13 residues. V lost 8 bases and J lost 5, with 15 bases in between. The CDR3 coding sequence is TGTGCCAGCTTATACGGGGCTGGGACTGAAGCTTTCTTT. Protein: CASLYGAGTEAFF.

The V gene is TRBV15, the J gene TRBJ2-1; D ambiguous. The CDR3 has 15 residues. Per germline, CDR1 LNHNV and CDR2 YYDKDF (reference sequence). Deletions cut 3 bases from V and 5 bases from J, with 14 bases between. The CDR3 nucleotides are TGTGCCACCAGCAGTCGGGCCTTTGGTGACAATGAGCAGTTCTTC. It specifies CATSSRAFGDNEQFF.

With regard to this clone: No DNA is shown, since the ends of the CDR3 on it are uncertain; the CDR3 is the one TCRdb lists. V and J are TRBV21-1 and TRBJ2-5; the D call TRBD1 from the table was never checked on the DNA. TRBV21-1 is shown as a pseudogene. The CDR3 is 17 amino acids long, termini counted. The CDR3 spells CASSILVRGTEEETQYF.

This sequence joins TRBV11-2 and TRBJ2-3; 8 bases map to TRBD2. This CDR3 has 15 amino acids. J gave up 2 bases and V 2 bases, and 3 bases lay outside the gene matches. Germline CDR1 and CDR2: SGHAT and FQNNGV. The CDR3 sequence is CASSLLRGVTDTQYF. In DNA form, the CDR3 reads TGTGCCAGCAGCTTATTGCGGGGGGTCACAGATACGCAGTATTTT.

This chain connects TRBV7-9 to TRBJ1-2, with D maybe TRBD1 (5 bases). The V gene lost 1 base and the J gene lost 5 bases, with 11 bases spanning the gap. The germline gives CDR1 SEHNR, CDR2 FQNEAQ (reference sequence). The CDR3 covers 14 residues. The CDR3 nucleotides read TGTGCCAGCAGCTTAGGGGCAGGGTTATATGGCTACACCTTC. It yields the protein CASSLGAGLYGYTF. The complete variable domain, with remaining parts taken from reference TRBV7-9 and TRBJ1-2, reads DTGVSQNPRHKITKRGQNVTFRCDPISEHNRLYWYRQTLGQGPEFLTYFQNEAQLEKSRLLSDRFSAERPKGSFSTLEIQRTEQGDSAMYLCASSLGAGLYGYTFGSGTRLTVV.

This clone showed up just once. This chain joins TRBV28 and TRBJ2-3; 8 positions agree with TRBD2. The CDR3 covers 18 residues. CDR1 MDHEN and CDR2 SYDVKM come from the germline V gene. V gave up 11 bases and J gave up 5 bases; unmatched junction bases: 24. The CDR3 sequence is CAAGEAGAGSRVKDTQYF. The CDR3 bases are TGTGCCGCGGGTGAAGCGGGGGCCGGGAGTAGAGTGAAAGATACGCAGTATTTT.

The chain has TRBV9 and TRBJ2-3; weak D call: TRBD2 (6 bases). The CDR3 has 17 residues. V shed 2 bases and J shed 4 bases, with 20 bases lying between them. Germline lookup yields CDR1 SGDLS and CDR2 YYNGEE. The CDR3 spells CASSVTLEGLGPDTQYF. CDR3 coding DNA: TGTGCCAGCAGCGTTACGTTGGAGGGCCTTGGCCCAGATACGCAGTATTTT.

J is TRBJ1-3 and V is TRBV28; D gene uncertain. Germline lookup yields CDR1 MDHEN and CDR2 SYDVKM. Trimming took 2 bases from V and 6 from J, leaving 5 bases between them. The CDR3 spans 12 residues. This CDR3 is CASSLVENTIYF. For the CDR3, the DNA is TGTGCCAGCAGTTTAGTAGAAAACACCATATATTTT.

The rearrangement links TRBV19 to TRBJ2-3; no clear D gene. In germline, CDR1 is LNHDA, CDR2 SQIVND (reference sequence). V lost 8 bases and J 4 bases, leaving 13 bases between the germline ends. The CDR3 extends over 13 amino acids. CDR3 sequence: CASQKGNSDTQYF. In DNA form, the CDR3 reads TGTGCCAGTCAGAAGGGTAACTCAGATACGCAGTATTTT.

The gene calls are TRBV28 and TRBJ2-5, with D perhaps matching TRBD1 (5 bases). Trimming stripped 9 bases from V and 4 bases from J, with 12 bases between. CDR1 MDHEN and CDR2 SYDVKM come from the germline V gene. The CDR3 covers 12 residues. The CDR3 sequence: CASRVQGETQYF. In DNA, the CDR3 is TGTGCCAGTCGGGTCCAGGGAGAGACCCAGTACTTC.

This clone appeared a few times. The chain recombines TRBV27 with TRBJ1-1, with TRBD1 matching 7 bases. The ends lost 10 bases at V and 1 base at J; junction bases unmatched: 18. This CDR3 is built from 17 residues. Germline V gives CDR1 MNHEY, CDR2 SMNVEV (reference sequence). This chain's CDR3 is CATYTSREGAGNTEAFF. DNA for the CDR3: TGTGCCACCTATACGTCAAGGGAGGGGGCTGGGAACACTGAAGCTTTCTTT.

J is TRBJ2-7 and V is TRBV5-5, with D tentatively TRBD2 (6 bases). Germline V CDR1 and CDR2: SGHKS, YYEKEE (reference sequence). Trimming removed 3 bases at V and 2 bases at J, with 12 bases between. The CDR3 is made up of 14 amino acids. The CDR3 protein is CASSSRGKPYEQYV. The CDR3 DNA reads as TGTGCCAGCAGCTCGCGGGGAAAACCCTACGAGCAGTACGTC.

DNA of the CDR3: TGTGCCAGCAGCTTCAGGGCAGGAGGAAATGAAAAACTGTTTTTT. This translates into CASSFRAGGNEKLFF. The rearrangement links TRBV7-2 to TRBJ1-4; D might be TRBD1 (5 bases). CDR1 is SGHTA and CDR2 is FQGNSA in the germline V gene. V lost 3 bases and J lost 5, with 13 bases in between. The CDR3 has 15 residues. Combining the CDR3 with reference TRBV7-2 and TRBJ1-4 gives the whole variable domain GAGVSQSPSNKVTEKGKDVELRCDPISGHTALYWYRQSLGQGLEFLIYFQGNSAPDKSGLPSDRFSAERTGGSVSTLTIQRTQQEDSAVYLCASSFRAGGNEKLFFGSGTQLSVL.

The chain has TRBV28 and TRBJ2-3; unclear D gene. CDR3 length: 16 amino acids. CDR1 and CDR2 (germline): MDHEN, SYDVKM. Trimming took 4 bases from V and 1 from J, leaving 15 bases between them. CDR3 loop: CASSSVDHTRTDTQYF. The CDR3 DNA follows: TGTGCCAGCAGTTCAGTCGATCATACCCGCACAGATACGCAGTATTTT.

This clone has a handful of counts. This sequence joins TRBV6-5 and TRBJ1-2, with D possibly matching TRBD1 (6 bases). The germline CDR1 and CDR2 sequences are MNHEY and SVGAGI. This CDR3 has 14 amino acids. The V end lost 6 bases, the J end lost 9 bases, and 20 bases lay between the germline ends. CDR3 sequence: CASRRPGQGLSYTF. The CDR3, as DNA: TGTGCCAGCAGGCGCCCGGGACAAGGTTTGAGCTACACCTTC.